A selection of T cell receptor beta chains follows, all from one sample in a study of T cells after posttransplantation cyclophosphamide. Clones were sequenced by immunoSEQ multiplex PCR, and TCRdb holds only the in-frame ones, with some missing. The sample lists roughly 6,800 clones; around 90% were seen once. Sequenced sample: CD4+ T cells sorted from blood. These receptors were collected from a woman aged 45-65 years in good health and a related stem cell transplant donor. CDR3s include the opening cysteine and the closing phenylalanine or tryptophan. D genes are given only for firm matches. The listing skips clone size in some rows; elsewhere it reads once, few, many or a size class.

CDR3: CASSGGKGGYNQPQHF
DNA: TGTGCCAGCAGTGGGGGGAAGGGAGGGTACAATCAGCCCCAGCATTTT
V: TRBV6-1
size: NA
D: NA
length: 16
J: TRBJ1-5

CDR3: CSVRDRLKETQYF
DNA: TGCAGCGTGAGGGACAGATTAAAAGAGACCCAGTACTTC
V: TRBV29-1
size: few
D: TRBD1
length: 13
J: TRBJ2-5

CDR3: CSVGGAGGRQETQYF
DNA: TGCAGCGTTGGGGGGGCGGGAGGTCGTCAAGAGACCCAGTACTTC
V: TRBV29-1
size: NA
D: TRBD2
length: 15
J: TRBJ2-5

CDR3: CASSLGTGGAGELFF
DNA: TGTGCCAGCAGCTTAGGGACAGGGGGGGCCGGGGAGCTGTTTTTT
V: TRBV5-5
size: NA
D: TRBD1
length: 15
J: TRBJ2-2

CDR3: CASSVEGQGYGNEQFF
DNA: TGTGCCAGCAGCGTCGAGGGACAGGGGTACGGCAATGAGCAGTTCTTC
V: TRBV4-2
size: NA
D: TRBD1
length: 16
J: TRBJ2-1

CDR3: CASQGFNSPLHF
DNA: TGTGCCAGTCAGGGGTTTAATTCACCCCTCCACTTT
V: TRBV19
size: NA
D: NA
length: 12
J: TRBJ1-6

CDR3: CASSYKFEGLAGGPDKNIQYF
DNA: TGTGCCAGCAGTTATAAATTCGAGGGACTAGCGGGAGGCCCTGACAAAAACATTCAGTACTTC
V: TRBV28
size: NA
D: TRBD2
length: 21
J: TRBJ2-4

CDR3: CASSELAGGPDTQYF
DNA: TGTGCCAGCAGTGAACTAGCGGGGGGGCCAGATACGCAGTATTTT
V: TRBV6-1
size: NA
D: TRBD2
length: 15
J: TRBJ2-3

CDR3: CASSVPGQGASKNIQYF
DNA: TGTGCCAGCAGTGTGCCGGGACAGGGGGCATCCAAAAACATTCAGTACTTC
V: TRBV25-1
size: NA
D: TRBD1
length: 17
J: TRBJ2-4

CDR3: CASSPLHQLGGELFF
DNA: NA
V: TRBV18
size: NA
D: NA
length: 15
J: TRBJ2-2

CDR3: CASRQTGDEETQYF
DNA: TGTGCCAGTAGGCAAACAGGGGATGAAGAGACCCAGTACTTC
V: TRBV19
size: NA
D: TRBD1
length: 14
J: TRBJ2-5

CDR3: CASRPGVQETQYF
DNA: TGTGCCAGTAGGCCAGGGGTACAAGAGACCCAGTACTTC
V: TRBV19
size: NA
D: NA
length: 13
J: TRBJ2-5

CDR3: CASSGVQPQHF
DNA: TGTGCCAGCAGTGGCGTTCAGCCCCAGCATTTT
V: TRBV6-1
size: NA
D: NA
length: 11
J: TRBJ1-5

CDR3: CASTRTGGRLVNTEAFF
DNA: TGTGCCAGCACGCGGACAGGGGGCCGTTTAGTGAACACTGAAGCTTTCTTT
V: TRBV2
size: NA
D: TRBD1
length: 17
J: TRBJ1-1

CDR3: CATKTSRNINYGYTF
DNA: TGTGCCACCAAAACGAGCAGGAACATTAACTATGGCTACACCTTC
V: TRBV10-3
size: NA
D: NA
length: 15
J: TRBJ1-2

CDR3: CASSVDRYNEQFF
DNA: TGTGCCAGCAGCGTGGACAGGTACAATGAGCAGTTCTTC
V: TRBV9
size: NA
D: TRBD1
length: 13
J: TRBJ2-1

CDR3: CASSLLGGYSNQPQHF
DNA: TGTGCCAGCAGCTTGCTAGGGGGCTATAGCAATCAGCCCCAGCATTTT
V: TRBV5-6
size: NA
D: TRBD1
length: 16
J: TRBJ1-5

CDR3: CASSPGVAVNYGYTF
DNA: TGTGCCAGCTCCCCCGGGGTCGCGGTTAACTATGGCTACACCTTC
V: TRBV5-8
size: few
D: NA
length: 15
J: TRBJ1-2

CDR3: CASSLARGRVEAFF
DNA: TGTGCCAGCAGCTTAGCCCGGGGTAGAGTTGAAGCTTTCTTT
V: TRBV11-3
size: NA
D: NA
length: 14
J: TRBJ1-1

CDR3: CASGLAGGPETQYF
DNA: TGTGCCAGTGGACTAGCGGGGGGGCCGGAGACCCAGTACTTC
V: TRBV7-6
size: NA
D: TRBD2
length: 14
J: TRBJ2-5

CDR3: CASSLEAVNEQFF
DNA: TGCGCCAGCAGCTTGGAAGCGGTGAATGAGCAGTTCTTC
V: TRBV5-1
size: NA
D: NA
length: 13
J: TRBJ2-1

CDR3: CASSIGRGTGEAFF
DNA: TGTGCCAGTAGTATAGGTAGGGGGACCGGTGAAGCTTTCTTT
V: TRBV19
size: NA
D: NA
length: 14
J: TRBJ1-1

CDR3: CASSLVLAGGDEQYF
DNA: TGCGCCAGCAGCTTGGTTCTAGCGGGAGGCGACGAGCAGTACTTC
V: TRBV5-1
size: NA
D: TRBD2
length: 15
J: TRBJ2-7

CDR3: CASRAGTANTEAFF
DNA: TGCGCCAGCAGGGCCGGGACAGCTAACACTGAAGCTTTCTTT
V: TRBV5-1
size: NA
D: TRBD1
length: 14
J: TRBJ1-1

CDR3: CASSLDGGADEKLFF
DNA: TGCGCCAGCAGCTTGGATGGAGGGGCCGACGAAAAACTGTTTTTT
V: TRBV5-1
size: NA
D: NA
length: 15
J: TRBJ1-4

CDR3: CASRQNPDTEAFF
DNA: TGCGCCAGCAGACAGAACCCGGACACTGAAGCTTTCTTT
V: TRBV5-1
size: NA
D: NA
length: 13
J: TRBJ1-1

CDR3: CASSSGQRKNTEAFF
DNA: TGTGCCAGTAGCTCGGGACAGAGAAAGAACACTGAAGCTTTCTTT
V: TRBV19
size: NA
D: TRBD1
length: 15
J: TRBJ1-1

CDR3: CATAPAGVGTDTQYF
DNA: TGTGCCACCGCCCCAGCGGGAGTGGGGACAGATACGCAGTATTTT
V: TRBV28
size: NA
D: TRBD2
length: 15
J: TRBJ2-3

CDR3: CASSAIPGQGNEKLFF
DNA: TGTGCCAGTAGTGCTATTCCGGGACAGGGTAATGAAAAACTGTTTTTT
V: TRBV19
size: NA
D: TRBD1
length: 16
J: TRBJ1-4

CDR3: CATSRDPGNQETQYF
DNA: TGTGCCACCAGCAGAGATCCGGGAAACCAAGAGACCCAGTACTTC
V: TRBV15
size: NA
D: NA
length: 15
J: TRBJ2-5

CDR3: CASSFDLQNTEAFF
DNA: TGTGCCAGCAGCTTTGACTTGCAGAACACTGAAGCTTTCTTT
V: TRBV11-2
size: NA
D: NA
length: 14
J: TRBJ1-1

CDR3: CASSLDGRADPSDEQYF
DNA: TGTGCCAGCAGCTTAGATGGGCGGGCAGACCCTTCCGACGAGCAGTACTTC
V: TRBV7-2
size: NA
D: NA
length: 17
J: TRBJ2-7

CDR3: CASSPRGGELWGAFF
DNA: TGTGCCAGCAGCCCCCGGGGGGGTGAGCTATGGGGAGCTTTCTTT
V: TRBV9
size: once
D: NA
length: 15
J: TRBJ1-1

CDR3: CASSEARQRYSNQPQHF
DNA: TGTGCCAGCAGTGAAGCGCGACAACGATATAGCAATCAGCCCCAGCATTTT
V: TRBV2
size: NA
D: NA
length: 17
J: TRBJ1-5

CDR3: CASATGPGTQTGELFF
DNA: TGCGCCAGCGCGACAGGGCCGGGGACGCAAACCGGGGAGCTGTTTTTT
V: TRBV5-1
size: NA
D: TRBD1
length: 16
J: TRBJ2-2

CDR3: CASSLVNSSYEQYF
DNA: TGTGCCAGCAGCTTGGTAAACAGCTCCTACGAGCAGTACTTC
V: TRBV5-4
size: NA
D: NA
length: 14
J: TRBJ2-7

CDR3: CASSLAPGGQPQHF
DNA: TGCGCCAGCAGCTTGGCTCCAGGGGGTCAGCCCCAGCATTTT
V: TRBV5-1
size: once
D: TRBD1
length: 14
J: TRBJ1-5

CDR3: CASSSRTGITDTQYF
DNA: TGTGCCAGCAGCTCCCGGACAGGGATCACAGATACGCAGTATTTT
V: TRBV11-3
size: NA
D: TRBD1
length: 15
J: TRBJ2-3

CDR3: CASSLLTWEGVYEQYF
DNA: TGTGCCAGCAGCCTGCTAACTTGGGAGGGGGTTTACGAGCAGTACTTC
V: TRBV7-2
size: NA
D: NA
length: 16
J: TRBJ2-7

CDR3: CASSLSGLAGETQYF
DNA: TGCGCCAGCAGCTTGTCTGGACTAGCGGGAGAGACCCAGTACTTC
V: TRBV5-1
size: once
D: TRBD2
length: 15
J: TRBJ2-5

CDR3: CASSLVGGAMNTEAFF
DNA: TGTGCCAGCAGCTTAGTCGGTGGGGCGATGAACACTGAAGCTTTCTTT
V: TRBV7-2
size: NA
D: NA
length: 16
J: TRBJ1-1

CDR3: CASSDRGRTGELFF
DNA: TGTGCCAGCAGCGACAGGGGTCGCACCGGGGAGCTGTTTTTT
V: TRBV11-3
size: NA
D: TRBD1
length: 14
J: TRBJ2-2

CDR3: CASSLEARGLSYNEQFF
DNA: TGCGCCAGCAGCTTGGAGGCCAGGGGGCTCTCCTACAATGAGCAGTTCTTC
V: TRBV5-1
size: NA
D: TRBD1
length: 17
J: TRBJ2-1

CDR3: CASSVELVNYNEQFF
DNA: TGTGCCAGCAGCGTAGAACTAGTCAACTACAATGAGCAGTTCTTC
V: TRBV9
size: NA
D: NA
length: 15
J: TRBJ2-1

CDR3: CASSLALQSQRLSTF
DNA: TGTGCCAGCAGCTTGGCCTTACAGTCACAACGGCTTAGCACCTTC
V: TRBV5-6
size: NA
D: NA
length: 15
J: TRBJ1-2

CDR3: CASSFLQREGRETQYF
DNA: TGTGCCAGCAGTTTTCTACAGCGGGAGGGCCGGGAGACCCAGTACTTC
V: TRBV28
size: once
D: TRBD2
length: 16
J: TRBJ2-5

CDR3: CASRQGAHESPLHF
DNA: TGTGCCAGCAGACAGGGGGCACATGAATCACCCCTCCACTTT
V: TRBV10-3
size: NA
D: TRBD1
length: 14
J: TRBJ1-6

CDR3: CASSLNQGANTGELFF
DNA: TGTGCCAGCAGTTTAAATCAGGGGGCCAACACCGGGGAGCTGTTTTTT
V: TRBV27
size: NA
D: TRBD1
length: 16
J: TRBJ2-2

CDR3: CSAWAGNEQFF
DNA: TGCAGTGCTTGGGCCGGCAATGAGCAGTTCTTC
V: TRBV20-1
size: NA
D: NA
length: 11
J: TRBJ2-1